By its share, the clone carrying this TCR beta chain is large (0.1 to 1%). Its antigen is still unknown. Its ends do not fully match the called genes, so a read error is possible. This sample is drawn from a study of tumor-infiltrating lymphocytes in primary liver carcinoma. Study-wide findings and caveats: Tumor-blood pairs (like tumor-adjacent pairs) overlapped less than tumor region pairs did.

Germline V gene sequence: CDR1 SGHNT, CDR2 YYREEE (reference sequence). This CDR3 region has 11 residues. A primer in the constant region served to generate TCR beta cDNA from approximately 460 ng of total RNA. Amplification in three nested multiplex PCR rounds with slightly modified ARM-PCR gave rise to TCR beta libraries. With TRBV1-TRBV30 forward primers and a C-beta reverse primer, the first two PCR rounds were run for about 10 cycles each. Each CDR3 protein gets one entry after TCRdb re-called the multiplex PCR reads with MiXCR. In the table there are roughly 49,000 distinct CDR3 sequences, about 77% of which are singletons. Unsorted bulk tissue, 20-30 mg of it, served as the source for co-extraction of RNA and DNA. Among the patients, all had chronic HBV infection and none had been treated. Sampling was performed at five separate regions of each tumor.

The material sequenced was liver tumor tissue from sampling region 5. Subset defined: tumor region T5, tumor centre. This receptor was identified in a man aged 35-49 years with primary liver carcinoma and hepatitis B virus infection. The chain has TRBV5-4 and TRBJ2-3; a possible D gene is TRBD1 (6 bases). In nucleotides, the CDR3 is TGTGCCAGCAGCCAGAACGAAAGGACAGATTTT. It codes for CASSQNERTDF.